This T cell receptor (beta chain) was profiled in a study of T cell responses to AZD1222 COVID-19 vaccine. Of note for this clone: Its antigen is not identified.

Clones were read by immunoSEQ multiplex PCR, and TCRdb kept only the in-frame ones, dropping some. The sample contains 45,000 to 70,000 clones, approximately 84% of which appear only once. Study findings and constraints: Vaccination with two AZD1222 doses was followed by a rise in Spike-specific TCR breadth and depth. The sample set comprised mostly white British donors with more females, and clonal diversity was possibly underestimated. Unmutated variant regions reportedly attract nearly half of all spike-specific TCRs.

The CDR3 spans 14 residues. V was clipped by 7 bases and J by 4 bases, with 16 bases between them. CDR1 is LNHDA and CDR2 is SQIVND in the germline V gene (reference sequence). This receptor was identified in an adult in good health. The V gene is TRBV19, the J gene TRBJ1-2; D is possibly TRBD1 (6 bases). Material: peripheral blood, obtained on day 0 of AZD1222 vaccination. This chain's CDR3 is CASKESTGLYGYTF. The CDR3 DNA reads TGTGCCAGTAAAGAATCGACAGGCCTCTATGGCTACACCTTC. The full variable domain, its missing parts supplied by reference TRBV19 and TRBJ1-2, is DGGITQSPKYLFRKEGQNVTLSCEQNLNHDAMYWYRQDPGQGLRLIYYSQIVNDFQKGDIAEGYSVSREKKESFPLTVTSAQKNPTAFYLCASKESTGLYGYTFGSGTRLTVV.